Each of the 9 T cell receptor beta chains below was sequenced from the same sample in a study of cytomegalovirus exposure and HLA in healthy donors. Vbeta (60) and Jbeta (13) primers were used in the PCR. Clones were sequenced by immunoSEQ multiplex PCR, and TCRdb holds only the in-frame ones, with some missing. Of 150,000 or so clones in the sample, around three quarters are singletons; the top ten hold about 12%. The sample consisted of PBMCs. These receptors were collected from a middle-aged man in good health and CMV-seropositive.

V is TRBV7-6 and J is TRBJ2-5; 10 positions match TRBD1. The CDR3 is 16 residues long. Germline V gene sequence: CDR1 SGHVS, CDR2 FNYEAQ. With 3 bases clipped from V and 5 bases from J, the junction kept 9 bases outside the gene matches. CDR3 nucleotides: TGTGCCAGCAGCTTCTCTCCCATGGGACAGGGGGAGACCCAGTACTTC. This gives the protein CASSFSPMGQGETQYF.

The rearrangement joins TRBV29-1 to TRBJ2-5; 16 bases fit TRBD2. The CDR3 is 15 amino acids. Germline V gives CDR1 SQVTM, CDR2 ANQGSEA. With 8 bases clipped from V and 3 bases from J, the junction kept 6 bases outside the gene matches. CDR3 sequence reads: CSSGTSGRAKETQYF. CDR3 coding DNA: TGCAGCTCCGGGACTAGCGGGAGGGCCAAAGAGACCCAGTACTTC.

The chain joins TRBV28 to TRBJ1-2; a possible D gene is TRBD1 (6 bases). The CDR3 is 15 amino acids. Trimming took 3 bases from V and 7 from J, leaving 18 bases between them. CDR1 and CDR2 (germline): MDHEN, SYDVKM. CDR3 nucleotides: TGTGCCAGCAGTTTCCGGGACATAAGCTATCGTGGCTACACCTTC. Translated: CASSFRDISYRGYTF.

The J gene is TRBJ2-5, the V gene TRBV15; 11 nucleotides agree with TRBD1. Germline CDR1 is LNHNV and CDR2 is YYDKDF (reference sequence). The length of the CDR3 is 18 residues. Unmatched junction bases numbered 9, after V lost 0 bases and J lost 3 bases. CDR3 in DNA: TGTGCCACCAGCAGAGATGGGCCCGGACAGGGGGCAAAAGAGACCCAGTACTTC. Translation gives CATSRDGPGQGAKETQYF. Variable domain in full (rest from reference TRBV15 and TRBJ2-5): DAMVIQNPRYQVTQFGKPVTLSCSQTLNHNVMYWYQQKSSQAPKLLFHYYDKDFNNEADTPDNFQSRRPNTSFCFLDIRSPGLGDTAMYLCATSRDGPGQGAKETQYFGPGTRLLVL.

The chain combines TRBV27 with TRBJ2-1; 11 bases line up with TRBD2. The CDR3 totals 15 residues. Germline V gene data show CDR1 as MNHEY and CDR2 as SMNVEV (reference sequence). V trimming: 6 bases; J trimming: 6 bases; junction bases outside the gene matches: 7. The CDR3 region has the DNA TGTGCCAGCAGGAAAGGGACTAGCGGTTTCAATGAGCAGTTCTTC. Translating gives CASRKGTSGFNEQFF.

This rearrangement joins TRBV5-1 to TRBJ1-2; 7 nucleotides align to TRBD1. The V and J ends lost 9 bases and 3 bases, in that order; junction bases with no gene match: 17. This CDR3 comprises 16 residues. Germline V gene sequence: CDR1 SGHRS, CDR2 YFSETQ. The CDR3 is CATLPPGGPSDYGYTF. The CDR3 DNA sequence: TGCGCCACCCTCCCGCCAGGGGGGCCTTCGGACTATGGCTACACCTTC.

The rearrangement links TRBV5-1 to TRBJ2-7; weak D call: TRBD1 (5 bases). This CDR3 has 14 amino acids. Trimming removed 3 bases at V and 2 bases at J, with 12 bases between. Germline-derived CDR1 and CDR2 are SGHRS and YFSETQ. The CDR3 DNA reads as TGCGCCAGCAGCTCGGCGGCAGGGACCTACGAGCAGTACTTC. It is translated as CASSSAAGTYEQYF.

This chain joins TRBV6-5 and TRBJ1-1; D remains ambiguous. V shed 2 bases and J shed 11 bases, with 15 bases lying between them. This CDR3 has 13 amino acids. The germline gives CDR1 MNHEY, CDR2 SVGAGI. The CDR3 region is CASSYNVEAGAFF. The CDR3 DNA sequence: TGTGCCAGCAGTTACAACGTGGAAGCGGGGGCTTTCTTT.

This chain uses TRBV7-3 with TRBJ2-3, with D perhaps TRBD2 (5 bases). The germline gives CDR1 SGHTA, CDR2 FQGTGA. The CDR3 runs 15 residues. V was pared by 5 bases and J by 4 bases, with 16 bases between. The CDR3 DNA sequence: TGTGCCAGCAGCCCTGAGGGCGTCGCGGCAGATACGCAGTATTTT. It specifies CASSPEGVAADTQYF.